Presented here are 28 T cell receptor beta chains from one specimen sequenced in a study of shared clonotypes between healthy human individuals. TCRdb keeps only in-frame clones here, not all; method: immunoSEQ multiplex PCR. The sample records about 700,000 clones, approximately 74% being singletons. Sequencing input: memory CD4+ T cells sorted from blood. Described subset: CD45RA-negative fraction. All receptors come from a woman in her twenties or thirties in good health.

The chain carries TRBV5-5 and TRBJ2-2; D remains unclear. The length of the CDR3 is 14 residues. Trimming left V 4 bases short and J 1 base short, with 8 bases between. The germline CDR1 and CDR2 sequences are SGHKS and YYEKEE (reference sequence). The CDR3, as DNA: TGTGCCAGCAGCAACATCGTGAACACCGGGGAGCTGTTTTTT. Encoded protein: CASSNIVNTGELFF. Drawing the rest from reference TRBV5-5 and TRBJ2-2, the complete variable domain is DAGVTQSPTHLIKTRGQQVTLRCSPISGHKSVSWYQQVLGQGPQFIFQYYEKEERGRGNFPDRFSARQFPNYSSELNVNALLLGDSALYLCASSNIVNTGELFFGEGSRLTVL.

The chain combines TRBV7-2 with TRBJ1-1, with a weak D call TRBD1 (5 bases). Trimming took 4 bases from V and 7 from J, leaving 13 bases between them. Germline CDR1 and CDR2: SGHTA and FQGNSA. The CDR3 has 13 residues. The CDR3 DNA reads TGTGCCAGCAGCTCACAGGTTTGGGATGAAGCTTTCTTT. Translating it yields CASSSQVWDEAFF.

The count of this clone is one. The chain recombines TRBV21-1 with TRBJ2-1; the DNA was not used to check the table's D call, TRBD2. TRBV21-1 has pseudogene status. The CDR3 is made up of 11 amino acids. The CDR3 spells CASGDLGEQFF. CDR3 in DNA: TGTGCCAGCGGAGACTTGGGTGAGCAGTTCTTC.

The chain is built from TRBV1 and TRBJ2-5. TRBV1 is reported as a pseudogene. CDR3 size: 16 residues. The CDR3 DNA reads as TGCACCAGCAGTCCAAAACCAAGGACGGATATGAGAGAGCAGTACTTC. Translation gives CTSSPKPRTDMREQYF.

The rearrangement uses TRBV15 and TRBJ2-2; D may be TRBD2 (6 bases). Germline V lookup: CDR1 LNHNV, CDR2 YYDKDF (reference sequence). The CDR3 extends over 18 amino acids. The V and J ends lost 5 bases and 4 bases respectively, with 23 bases between them. The CDR3 spells CATSGAQIAAGVTGELFF. The CDR3 coding sequence is TGTGCCACCAGCGGGGCTCAGATAGCGGCTGGAGTCACCGGGGAGCTGTTTTTT.

The chain is built from TRBV6-5 and TRBJ1-2; no clear D gene. Germline V gene sequence: CDR1 MNHEY, CDR2 SVGAGI. The CDR3 sequence is 13 residues long. The V and J ends lost 6 bases and 4 bases respectively, with 12 bases between them. CDR3 protein: CASSPDISYGYTF. Written as DNA, the CDR3 is TGTGCCAGCAGCCCTGACATAAGCTATGGCTACACCTTC.

This chain joins TRBV18 and TRBJ2-7; 10 bases fit TRBD1. The CDR3 is 14 residues long. Trimming removed 4 bases from V and 7 bases from J; junction bases left unmatched: 7. Per the germline V gene, CDR1 is KGHSH and CDR2 is LQKENI. CDR3 DNA sequence: TGTGCCAGCTCACTAAGACAGGGGGCGGGGGAGCAGTACTTC. This translates into CASSLRQGAGEQYF.

The V and J genes are TRBV4-2 and TRBJ2-1, with 7 bases aligning to TRBD2. Germline CDR1 LGHNA, CDR2 YNFKEQ. This CDR3 comprises 18 residues. J gave up 0 bases and V 0 bases, and 8 bases lay outside the gene matches. The chain's CDR3 is CASSQEGGSASSYNEQFF. The CDR3 DNA reads TGTGCCAGCAGCCAAGAGGGCGGGAGCGCCAGCTCCTACAATGAGCAGTTCTTC.

The V and J genes are TRBV9 and TRBJ1-5; TRBD1 aligns across 10 bases. Germline V lookup: CDR1 SGDLS, CDR2 YYNGEE. The CDR3 sequence is 15 residues long. V lost 4 bases and J lost 4; bases outside the gene matches: 5. CDR3 sequence: CASSPDRGPNQPQHF. CDR3 in DNA: TGTGCCAGCAGCCCCGACAGGGGGCCAAATCAGCCCCAGCATTTT.

As regards this clone: Possible read error: a much larger clone is one base away. The chain is built from TRBV5-1 and TRBJ2-1; 9 bases are shared with TRBD2. CDR1 SGHRS and CDR2 YFSETQ come from the germline V gene. V shed 4 bases and J 4 bases; nucleotides not matched to a gene: 6. The CDR3 loop spans 15 amino acids. This CDR3 is CASSPSSGIYNEQFF. CDR3 coding DNA: TGCGCCAGCAGCCCGTCTAGCGGGATTTACAATGAGCAGTTCTTC.

The chain combines TRBV10-1 with TRBJ2-1; the match to TRBD2 covers 12 bases. This CDR3 has 17 amino acids. Germline assignment: CDR1 WNHNN and CDR2 SYGVQD (reference sequence). With V trimmed by 10 bases and J by 7 bases, 17 bases remained unmatched. For the CDR3, the DNA is TGCGCCAACCGACTAGCGGGAGATGGGTTAATTAGGAATGAGCAGTTCTTC. It translates to CANRLAGDGLIRNEQFF.

V usage is TRBV14 and J usage is TRBJ2-7; D gene uncertain. Trimming shortened V by 2 bases and J by 6 bases, and 14 bases separated the two germline ends. The CDR3 length is 14 residues. Germline V gene sequence: CDR1 SGHDN, CDR2 FVKESK. The CDR3 coding sequence is TGTGCCAGCAGCCAATCCCTTAACAGTCTCGAGCAGTACTTC. Translating gives CASSQSLNSLEQYF.

This sequence joins TRBV6-5 and TRBJ2-7; TRBD2 agrees at 10 bases. The CDR3 has 15 residues. CDR1 is MNHEY and CDR2 is SVGAGI in the germline V gene. V was pared by 5 bases and J by 7 bases, with 11 bases of the junction left unmatched. CDR3 in amino acids: CASSPPAGGPQEQYF. The CDR3 bases are TGTGCCAGCAGTCCTCCAGCGGGAGGGCCTCAGGAGCAGTACTTC.

This clone has just a few counts. V gene TRBV11-2 combines with J gene TRBJ2-1; D uncertain. V was shortened by 5 bases and J by 2 bases, with 10 bases between the two germline ends. There are 14 residues in the CDR3. Germline CDR1 and CDR2: SGHAT and FQNNGV. DNA for the CDR3: TGTGCCAGCAGCCAACTTCTGGCCTACAATGAGCAGTTCTTC. The encoded protein is CASSQLLAYNEQFF.

The chain couples TRBV9 to TRBJ2-7; TRBD1 matches at 9 bases. The V gene end was trimmed by 0 bases and the J gene end by 6 bases; junction bases not matched to a gene: 10. The CDR3 is 16 amino acids. Germline V gene sequence: CDR1 SGDLS, CDR2 YYNGEE. The CDR3 DNA is TGTGCCAGCAGCGTAGAGGTCGGACAGGGGATAGGCGAGCAGTACTTC. Its protein is CASSVEVGQGIGEQYF.

The chain joins TRBV30 to TRBJ1-1; D remains ambiguous. Per germline, CDR1 GTSNPN and CDR2 SVGIG (reference sequence). The CDR3 consists of 12 residues. V lost 0 bases and J lost 8, with 10 bases in between. The CDR3 loop reads CAWSVSWGEAFF. CDR3 sequence (DNA): TGTGCCTGGAGTGTGTCGTGGGGAGAAGCTTTCTTT.

This clone appeared a few times. V is TRBV28 and J is TRBJ1-2; weak D call: TRBD1 (6 bases). Trimming left V 4 bases short and J 3 bases short, with 9 bases between. Germline V gives CDR1 MDHEN, CDR2 SYDVKM. The CDR3 sequence is 13 residues long. The CDR3 loop is CASSSGVDYGYTF. The CDR3 coding sequence is TGTGCCAGCAGTTCAGGGGTGGACTATGGCTACACCTTC.

The table lists this clone with a few counts. The chain uses TRBV5-1 and TRBJ2-2, with 7 bases fitting TRBD2. CDR3 length: 18 amino acids. Germline-derived CDR1 and CDR2 are SGHRS and YFSETQ. V lost 1 base to trimming and J lost 0 bases; unmatched junction nucleotides: 9. The CDR3 spells CASSLTAGVGANTGELFF. The CDR3 nucleotides are TGCGCCAGCAGCTTGACGGCGGGAGTAGGGGCGAACACCGGGGAGCTGTTTTTT.

This clone was picked up one time. The chain uses TRBV7-9 and TRBJ2-7; 10 bases line up with TRBD2. V shed 5 bases, J shed 5 bases, and the junction held 12 bases outside the gene matches. CDR3 length: 16 amino acids. Germline CDR1 SEHNR, CDR2 FQNEAQ (reference sequence). The CDR3 spells CASSDMLTSGWDEQYF. The CDR3 nucleotides read TGTGCCAGCAGCGATATGCTGACTAGCGGGTGGGACGAGCAGTACTTC. Filled out from reference TRBV7-9 and TRBJ2-7, the complete variable domain reads DTGVSQNPRHKITKRGQNVTFRCDPISEHNRLYWYRQTLGQGPEFLTYFQNEAQLEKSRLLSDRFSAERPKGSFSTLEIQRTEQGDSAMYLCASSDMLTSGWDEQYFGPGTRLTVT.

The chain recombines TRBV27 with TRBJ1-3, with TRBD1 matching 8 bases. Trimming removed 4 bases from V and 5 bases from J; junction bases left unmatched: 7. The CDR3 sequence is 15 residues long. The germline CDR1 and CDR2 sequences are MNHEY and SMNVEV (reference sequence). This chain's CDR3 is CASSSGGQGRNTIYF. CDR3 in DNA: TGTGCCAGCAGTTCCGGCGGACAGGGTAGAAACACCATATATTTT.

The V and J genes are TRBV5-4 and TRBJ1-2, with a possible D match to TRBD1 (5 bases). Between the trimmed V and J ends, which lost 0 bases and 2 bases, there was a span of 8 bases. The CDR3 has 14 amino acids. Germline CDR1 and CDR2: SGHNT and YYREEE (reference sequence). DNA for the CDR3: TGTGCCAGCAGCTTGGCCGGGGGGAACTATGGCTACACCTTC. Its protein product is CASSLAGGNYGYTF.

The genes are TRBV7-2 and TRBJ2-2; no reliable D call. Trimming removed 8 bases from V and 2 bases from J, with 18 bases in between. Germline CDR1 reads SGHTA; CDR2 reads FQGNSA. The CDR3 runs to 16 residues. The CDR3 region is CASRPAPTRNTGELFF. The CDR3 coding sequence is TGTGCCAGCCGGCCGGCCCCGACCCGCAACACCGGGGAGCTGTTTTTT.

The gene calls are TRBV5-6 and TRBJ2-1, with D perhaps matching TRBD2 (5 bases). Germline CDR1 SGHDT, CDR2 YYEEEE. Trimming shortened V by 0 bases and J by 7 bases, and 17 bases separated the two germline ends. The CDR3 has 16 amino acids. CDR3 loop: CASSLERGSWQNEQFF. CDR3 DNA: TGTGCCAGCAGCTTGGAACGGGGTTCGTGGCAAAATGAGCAGTTCTTC.

The chain employs TRBV28 and TRBJ2-7, with 7 bases that match TRBD2. Germline V gene sequence: CDR1 MDHEN, CDR2 SYDVKM. The CDR3 is 16 amino acids. V trimming: 6 bases; J trimming: 2 bases; junction bases outside the gene matches: 13. The CDR3: CASSSRRAGVAYEQYF. The DNA of the CDR3 is TGTGCCAGCAGCTCAAGGAGGGCGGGAGTGGCCTACGAGCAGTACTTC.

This CDR3 is CANLVPPFRPQHF. CDR3 nucleotide sequence: TGCGCCAACCTCGTGCCGCCCTTTAGGCCCCAGCATTTT. V and J are TRBV23-1 and TRBJ1-5, with unresolved D. TRBV23-1 is filed as an ORF, its function uncertain. Trimming shortened V by 10 bases and J by 9 bases, and 19 bases separated the two germline ends. This CDR3 contains 13 residues.

The chain recombines TRBV10-3 with TRBJ2-3; TRBD2 might be the D (6 bases). The ends were cut back, 10 bases at V and 4 bases at J, with 15 bases in the middle. Germline V gives CDR1 ENHRY, CDR2 SYGVKD. The CDR3 covers 13 residues. CDR3 sequence (DNA): TGTGCCACCTCGACTGGAGGGCCAGATACGCAGTATTTT. It specifies CATSTGGPDTQYF.

The chain recombines TRBV19 with TRBJ2-7; 8 bases fit TRBD1. The V gene's germline CDR1 is LNHDA and CDR2 SQIVND (reference sequence). V lost 5 bases to trimming and J lost 2 bases; unmatched junction nucleotides: 8. CDR3 length equals 15 residues. The CDR3 here is CASSPSWTGTYEQYF. CDR3 DNA sequence: TGTGCCAGTAGTCCATCCTGGACAGGGACCTACGAGCAGTACTTC.

Remarks on this clone: One end of the junction is discordant with germline, which a read error may explain. V usage is TRBV18 and J usage is TRBJ1-1; 9 bases map to TRBD1. This CDR3 region has 15 residues. Germline loops: CDR1 KGHSH, CDR2 LQKENI. DNA of the CDR3: TGTGCCAGCTCACCAAGGACAGGGGAGAACACTGGAGCTTTCTTT. Translated: CASSPRTGENTGAFF.